Presented here are 17 T cell receptor beta chains from one specimen sequenced in a study of shared clonotypes between healthy human individuals. TCRdb's copy holds only in-frame clones and misses some; the assay was immunoSEQ multiplex PCR. The data hold some 510,000 clones, with less than 85% observed a single time. Sequencing was carried out using PBMCs. Source of these receptors: a woman between 40 and 55 years old in good health. Some clones in this sample may be carry-over from other donors' samples.

V usage is TRBV5-1 and J usage is TRBJ2-2, with TRBD2 identical over 7 bases. Per germline, CDR1 SGHRS and CDR2 YFSETQ. V gave up 0 bases and J gave up 7 bases; unmatched junction bases: 9. The CDR3 is 16 amino acids. CDR3 in amino acids: CASSLDQRGTGGELFF. CDR3 in DNA: TGCGCCAGCAGCTTGGACCAGCGGGGTACCGGCGGGGAGCTGTTTTTT.

This chain uses TRBV5-6 with TRBJ2-5, with D tentatively TRBD2 (6 bases). CDR1 and CDR2 from the germline V gene are SGHDT and YYEEEE. Trimming left V 1 base short and J 1 base short, with 11 bases between. There are 15 residues in the CDR3. CDR3 protein: CASSLQVSGQETQYF. The CDR3 DNA follows: TGTGCCAGCAGCTTGCAGGTTAGCGGCCAAGAGACCCAGTACTTC.

The rearrangement joins TRBV30 to TRBJ2-7; the match to TRBD1 covers 7 bases. Germline V lookup: CDR1 GTSNPN, CDR2 SVGIG (reference sequence). Germline trimming cut 8 bases from V and 5 bases from J; bases unmatched to any gene: 12. CDR3 length equals 13 residues. In DNA form, the CDR3 reads TGTGCCCTCCGGGCCCCCCAGGGGGACGAGCAGTACTTC. It is translated as CALRAPQGDEQYF.

The chain links TRBV27 to TRBJ2-7, with 8 bases aligning to TRBD1. V gave up 2 bases and J gave up 3 bases; unmatched junction bases: 9. CDR3 size: 16 residues. Germline V gene lookup returns CDR1 MNHEY and CDR2 SMNVEV (reference sequence). The CDR3 DNA follows: TGTGCCAGCAGTTTACGCAGGGACAGGCACCTCTACGAGCAGTACTTC. It codes for CASSLRRDRHLYEQYF.

This clone was seen only a few times. This chain links TRBV6-6 with TRBJ2-7; 10 nucleotides agree with TRBD2. The CDR3 sequence is 13 residues long. Germline V gives CDR1 MNHNY, CDR2 SVGAGI (reference sequence). With V trimmed by 8 bases and J by 1 base, 2 bases remained unmatched. In DNA form, the CDR3 reads TGTGCCAGCTCGGGACTAGCGTCCTACGAGCAGTACTTC. Translating gives CASSGLASYEQYF.

The chain has TRBV6-5 and TRBJ2-6, with D possibly TRBD1 on 5 matching bases. The germline V and J ends were trimmed by 3 bases and 4 bases, with 13 bases remaining between them. The CDR3 has 16 residues. Looked up from germline, CDR1 is MNHEY and CDR2 is SVGAGI. The CDR3 coding sequence is TGTGCCAGCAGTTATTACGCAAGGGGAGGGGCCAACGTCCTGACTTTC. Residues: CASSYYARGGANVLTF.

This clone was recorded many times. The CDR3 loop is CASSQSSGYQETQYF. The CDR3 DNA sequence: TGTGCCAGCAGCCAAAGTTCAGGATACCAAGAGACCCAGTACTTC. The gene calls are TRBV21-1 and TRBJ2-5; the table's D call of TRBD1 was not tested on the DNA. TRBV21-1 is deemed a pseudogene. The CDR3 has 15 amino acids.

The V gene is TRBV9, the J gene TRBJ2-2; D may be TRBD1 (6 bases). CDR1 SGDLS and CDR2 YYNGEE come from the germline V gene. The CDR3 runs 15 residues. V was shortened by 2 bases and J by 0 bases, with 8 bases between the two germline ends. The DNA of the CDR3 is TGTGCCAGCAGCGTCGAGGGGGCGAACACCGGGGAGCTGTTTTTT. It is translated as CASSVEGANTGELFF.

This chain connects TRBV30 to TRBJ2-5; 9 bases align to TRBD1. The J call is uncertain, as TRBJ2-7 better fits the DNA end. The CDR3 sequence is 13 residues long. Germline assignment: CDR1 GTSNPN and CDR2 SVGIG (reference sequence). The CDR3 DNA is TGTGCCTGGAGTGCGGGACAGGGCTACGAGCAGTACTTC. This gives the protein CAWSAGQGYEQYF.

The chain is built from TRBV30 and TRBJ2-1, with 11 bases lining up with TRBD2. Trimming at V came to 1 base and at J to 0 bases, leaving 5 bases not matched to a gene. This CDR3 is 17 amino acids long. The germline V gene has CDR1 GTSNPN and CDR2 SVGIG (reference sequence). Written as DNA, the CDR3 is TGTGCCTGGAGTGGGACTAGCGGGCGGAGCTCCTACAATGAGCAGTTCTTC. Residues: CAWSGTSGRSSYNEQFF.

The chain links TRBV5-1 to TRBJ2-1; D gene uncertain. This CDR3 region has 14 residues. Germline V lookup: CDR1 SGHRS, CDR2 YFSETQ. The ends were cut back, 0 bases at V and 8 bases at J, with 12 bases in the middle. The chain's CDR3 is CASSLGLTQDEQFF. CDR3 nucleotide sequence: TGCGCCAGCAGCTTGGGCCTCACTCAGGATGAGCAGTTCTTC. Supplemented by reference TRBV5-1 and TRBJ2-1, the full variable domain reads KAGVTQTPRYLIKTRGQQVTLSCSPISGHRSVSWYQQTPGQGLQFLFEYFSETQRNKGNFPGRFSGRQFSNSRSEMNVSTLELGDSALYLCASSLGLTQDEQFFGPGTRLTVL.

The chain links TRBV7-8 to TRBJ2-3, with D perhaps TRBD1 (5 bases). Per the germline V gene, CDR1 is SGHVS and CDR2 is FQNEAQ. The CDR3 sequence is 12 residues long. Trimming removed 1 base at V and 6 bases at J, with 5 bases between. The CDR3 DNA reads TGTGCCAGCAGCTTAGACAGGGATACGCAGTATTTT. Encoded protein: CASSLDRDTQYF.

The chain combines TRBV6-1 with TRBJ2-1, with 7 bases that match TRBD2. This CDR3 is 14 amino acids long. V gave up 11 bases and J gave up 5 bases; unmatched junction bases: 12. CDR1 is MNHNS and CDR2 is SASEGT in the germline V gene. Here the CDR3 reads CAGMSRDYHNEQFF. The DNA for the CDR3 is TGTGCCGGAATGTCCCGGGACTATCACAATGAGCAGTTCTTC.

The chain has TRBV11-2 and TRBJ2-5; D call uncertain. The length of the CDR3 is 13 residues. V was shortened by 3 bases and J by 1 base, with 6 bases between the two germline ends. Germline lookup yields CDR1 SGHAT and CDR2 FQNNGV. The CDR3 loop is CASSLPFQETQYF. The CDR3 coding sequence is TGTGCCAGCAGCTTGCCATTCCAAGAGACCCAGTACTTC.

In its sample, this clone was seen once. CDR3 sequence reads: CATRGVSSTDTQYF. In nucleotides, the CDR3 is TGTGCCACCAGGGGGGTTTCTAGCACAGATACGCAGTATTTT. The rearrangement links TRBV2 to TRBJ2-3, with TRBD1 as a possible D gene (7 bases). Germline V gene data show CDR1 as SNHLY and CDR2 as FYNNEI. The CDR3 length is 14 residues. V lost 10 bases and J 0 bases, leaving 14 bases between the germline ends.

V usage is TRBV18 and J usage is TRBJ2-3; D perhaps matches TRBD2 (5 bases). The CDR3 consists of 14 residues. In germline, CDR1 is KGHSH, CDR2 LQKENI. Trimming removed 1 base at V and 5 bases at J, with 10 bases between. The CDR3 loop reads CASSPRETVDTQYF. CDR3 DNA: TGTGCCAGCTCACCACGGGAGACCGTAGATACGCAGTATTTT.

V usage is TRBV6-5 and J usage is TRBJ1-2; 11 bases align to TRBD1. The CDR3 runs 13 residues. Germline loops: CDR1 MNHEY, CDR2 SVGAGI. Losses at the gene ends were 5 bases for V and 7 bases for J; bases not matched to a gene: 3. In nucleotides, the CDR3 is TGTGCCAGCAGTAGGACAGGGGGCTTTGGCTACACCTTC. Translating it yields CASSRTGGFGYTF.